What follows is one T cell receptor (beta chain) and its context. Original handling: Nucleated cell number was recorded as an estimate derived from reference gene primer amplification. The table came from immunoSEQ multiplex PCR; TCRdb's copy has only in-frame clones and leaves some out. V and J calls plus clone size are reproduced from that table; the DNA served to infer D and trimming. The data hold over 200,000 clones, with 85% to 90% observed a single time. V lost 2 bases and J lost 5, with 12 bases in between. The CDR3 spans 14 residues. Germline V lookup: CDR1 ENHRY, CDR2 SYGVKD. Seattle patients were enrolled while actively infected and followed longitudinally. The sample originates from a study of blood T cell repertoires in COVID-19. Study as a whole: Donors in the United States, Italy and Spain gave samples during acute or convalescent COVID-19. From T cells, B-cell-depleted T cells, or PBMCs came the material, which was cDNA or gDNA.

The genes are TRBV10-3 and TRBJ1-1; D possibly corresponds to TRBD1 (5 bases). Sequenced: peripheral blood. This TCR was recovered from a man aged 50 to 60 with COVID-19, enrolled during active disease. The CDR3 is CAISEIPGGTEAFF. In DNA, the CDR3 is TGTGCCATCAGTGAGATTCCTGGGGGGACTGAAGCTTTCTTT.